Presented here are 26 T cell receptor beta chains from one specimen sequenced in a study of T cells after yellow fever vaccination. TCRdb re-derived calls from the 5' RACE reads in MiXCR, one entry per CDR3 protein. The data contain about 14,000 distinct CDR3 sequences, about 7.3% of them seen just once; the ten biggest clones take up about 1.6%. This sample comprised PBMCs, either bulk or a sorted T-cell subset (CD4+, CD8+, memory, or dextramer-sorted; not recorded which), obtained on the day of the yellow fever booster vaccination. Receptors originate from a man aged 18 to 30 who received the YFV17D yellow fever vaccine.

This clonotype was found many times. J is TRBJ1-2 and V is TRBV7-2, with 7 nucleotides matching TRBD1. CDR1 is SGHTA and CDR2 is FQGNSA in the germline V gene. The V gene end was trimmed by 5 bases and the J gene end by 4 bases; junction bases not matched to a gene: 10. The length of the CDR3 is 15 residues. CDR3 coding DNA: TGTGCCAGCAGCAGCAGACAGGGAGGGGCCTATGGCTACACCTTC. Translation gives CASSSRQGGAYGYTF.

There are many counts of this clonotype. The chain's CDR3 is CATSRDTGGETQYF. CDR3 in DNA: TGTGCCACCAGCAGAGATACAGGAGGAGAGACCCAGTACTTC. The chain joins TRBV15 to TRBJ2-5; the D call may be TRBD1 or TRBD2 (5 bases each). The CDR3 consists of 14 residues. V was shortened by 0 bases and J by 4 bases, with 9 bases between the two germline ends. The germline V gene has CDR1 LNHNV and CDR2 YYDKDF (reference sequence).

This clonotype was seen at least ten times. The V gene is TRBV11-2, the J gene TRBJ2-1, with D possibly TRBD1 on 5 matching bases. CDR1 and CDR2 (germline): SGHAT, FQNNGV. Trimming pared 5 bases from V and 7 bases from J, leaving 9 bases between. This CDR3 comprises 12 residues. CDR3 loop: CASSLNRNEQFF. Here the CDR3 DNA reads TGTGCCAGCAGCCTGAACAGGAATGAGCAGTTCTTC.

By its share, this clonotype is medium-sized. The CDR3, as DNA: TGTGCCAGCAGCTTAGACAGCTCTGGGGCCAACGTCCTGACTTTC. It encodes CASSLDSSGANVLTF. The chain combines TRBV7-2 with TRBJ2-6; D unresolved. The ends were cut back, 1 base at V and 0 bases at J, with 4 bases in the middle. The CDR3 is 15 amino acids. From germline, CDR1 is SGHTA and CDR2 FQGNSA.

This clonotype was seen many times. CDR3 protein: CSARDLNYGYTF. The CDR3 DNA sequence: TGCAGTGCTAGAGATCTGAACTATGGCTACACCTTC. J is TRBJ1-2 and V is TRBV20-1; no clear D. V shed 0 bases and J shed 2 bases, with 4 bases lying between them. The germline gives CDR1 DFQATT, CDR2 SNEGSKA (reference sequence). The CDR3 has 12 amino acids.

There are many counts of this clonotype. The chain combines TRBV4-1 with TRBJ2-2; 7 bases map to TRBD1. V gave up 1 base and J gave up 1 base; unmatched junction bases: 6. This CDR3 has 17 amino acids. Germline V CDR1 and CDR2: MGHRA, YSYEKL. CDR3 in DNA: TGCGCCAGCAGCCAAGCCCACAGGGGAAGGAACACCGGGGAGCTGTTTTTT. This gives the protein CASSQAHRGRNTGELFF.

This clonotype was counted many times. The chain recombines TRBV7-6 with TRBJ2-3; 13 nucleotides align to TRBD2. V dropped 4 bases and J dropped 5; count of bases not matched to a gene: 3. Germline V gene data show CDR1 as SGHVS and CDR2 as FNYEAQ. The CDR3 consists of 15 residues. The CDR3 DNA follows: TGTGCCAGCAGCTCCTGGACTAGCGGGGGAGATACGCAGTATTTT. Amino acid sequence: CASSSWTSGGDTQYF.

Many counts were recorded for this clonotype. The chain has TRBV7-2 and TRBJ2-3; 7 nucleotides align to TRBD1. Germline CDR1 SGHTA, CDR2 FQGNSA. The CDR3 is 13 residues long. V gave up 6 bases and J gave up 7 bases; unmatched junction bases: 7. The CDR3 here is CASSDGTVNTQYF. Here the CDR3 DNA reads TGTGCCAGCAGTGACGGGACAGTGAATACGCAGTATTTT.

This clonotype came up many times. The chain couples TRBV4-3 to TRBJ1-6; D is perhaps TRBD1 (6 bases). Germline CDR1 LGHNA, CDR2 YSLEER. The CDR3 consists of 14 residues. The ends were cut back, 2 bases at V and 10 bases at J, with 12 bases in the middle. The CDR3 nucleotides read TGCGCCAGCAGCCAATGGGGGCGAGGGTCACCCCTCCACTTT. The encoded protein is CASSQWGRGSPLHF.

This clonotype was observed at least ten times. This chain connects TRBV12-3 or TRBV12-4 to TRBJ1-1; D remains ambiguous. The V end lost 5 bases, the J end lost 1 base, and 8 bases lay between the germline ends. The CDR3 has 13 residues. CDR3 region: CASSPRQNTEAFF. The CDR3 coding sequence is TGTGCCAGCAGTCCCCGGCAGAACACTGAAGCTTTCTTT.

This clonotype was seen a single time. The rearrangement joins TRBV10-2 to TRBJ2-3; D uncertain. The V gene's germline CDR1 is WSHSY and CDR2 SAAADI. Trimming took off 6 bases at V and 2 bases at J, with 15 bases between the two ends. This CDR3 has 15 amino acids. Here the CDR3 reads CASRTGPLPTDTQYF. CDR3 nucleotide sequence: TGCGCCAGCAGAACCGGGCCGCTCCCCACAGATACGCAGTATTTT.

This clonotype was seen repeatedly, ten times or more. The CDR3: CASSGRLNQPQHF. CDR3 nucleotides: TGTGCCAGCAGCGGCCGGCTAAATCAGCCCCAGCATTTT. The chain recombines TRBV7-2 with TRBJ1-5; D gene unclear. This CDR3 is 13 amino acids long. Germline loops: CDR1 SGHTA, CDR2 FQGNSA. V shed 5 bases and J shed 4 bases, with 9 bases lying between them.

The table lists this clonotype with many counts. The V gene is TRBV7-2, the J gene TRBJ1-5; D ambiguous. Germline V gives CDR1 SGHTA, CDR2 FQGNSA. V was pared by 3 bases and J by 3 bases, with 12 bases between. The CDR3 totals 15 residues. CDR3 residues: CASSFFTGFNQPQHF. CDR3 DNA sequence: TGTGCCAGCAGCTTCTTTACGGGGTTCAATCAGCCCCAGCATTTT.

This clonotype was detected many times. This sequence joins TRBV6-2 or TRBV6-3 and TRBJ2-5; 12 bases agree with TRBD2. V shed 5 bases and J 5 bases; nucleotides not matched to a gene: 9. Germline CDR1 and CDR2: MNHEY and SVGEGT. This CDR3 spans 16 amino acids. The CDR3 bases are TGTGCCAGCAGTCCCCGGACTAGCGGGGTCCAGGAGACCCAGTACTTC. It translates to CASSPRTSGVQETQYF.

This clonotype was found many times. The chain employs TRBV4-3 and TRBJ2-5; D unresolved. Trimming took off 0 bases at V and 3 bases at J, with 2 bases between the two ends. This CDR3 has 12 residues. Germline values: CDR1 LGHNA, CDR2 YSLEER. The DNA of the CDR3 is TGCGCCAGCAGCCAAGACAAAGAGACCCAGTACTTC. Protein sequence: CASSQDKETQYF.

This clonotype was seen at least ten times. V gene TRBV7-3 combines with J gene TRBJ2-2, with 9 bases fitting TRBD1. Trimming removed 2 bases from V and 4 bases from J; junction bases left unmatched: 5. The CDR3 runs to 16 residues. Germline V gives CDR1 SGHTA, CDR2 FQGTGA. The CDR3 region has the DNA TGTGCCAGCAGCTTATCCGGGACAGGGCGCACCGGGGAGCTGTTTTTT. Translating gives CASSLSGTGRTGELFF.

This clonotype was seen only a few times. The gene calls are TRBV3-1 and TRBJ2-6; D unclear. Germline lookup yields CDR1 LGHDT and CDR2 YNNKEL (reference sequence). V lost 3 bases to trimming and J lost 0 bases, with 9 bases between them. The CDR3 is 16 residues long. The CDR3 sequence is CASSHSRPSGANVLTF. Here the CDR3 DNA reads TGTGCCAGCAGCCATTCCCGGCCCTCTGGGGCCAACGTCCTGACTTTC.

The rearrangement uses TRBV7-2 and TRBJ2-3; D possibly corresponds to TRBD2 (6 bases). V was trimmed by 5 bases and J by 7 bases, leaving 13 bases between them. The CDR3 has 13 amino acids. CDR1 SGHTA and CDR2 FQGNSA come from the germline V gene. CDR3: CASSGGDKYTQYF. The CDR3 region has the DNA TGTGCCAGCAGCGGCGGGGATAAATATACGCAGTATTTT. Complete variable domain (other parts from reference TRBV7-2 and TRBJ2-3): GAGVSQSPSNKVTEKGKDVELRCDPISGHTALYWYRQSLGQGLEFLIYFQGNSAPDKSGLPSDRFSAERTGGSVSTLTIQRTQQEDSAVYLCASSGGDKYTQYFGPGTRLTVL.

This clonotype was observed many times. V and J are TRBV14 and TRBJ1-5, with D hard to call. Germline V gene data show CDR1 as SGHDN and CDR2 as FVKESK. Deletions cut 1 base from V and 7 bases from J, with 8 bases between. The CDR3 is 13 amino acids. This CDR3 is CASSQGLGQPQHF. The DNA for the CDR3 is TGTGCCAGCAGCCAAGGATTAGGGCAGCCCCAGCATTTT.

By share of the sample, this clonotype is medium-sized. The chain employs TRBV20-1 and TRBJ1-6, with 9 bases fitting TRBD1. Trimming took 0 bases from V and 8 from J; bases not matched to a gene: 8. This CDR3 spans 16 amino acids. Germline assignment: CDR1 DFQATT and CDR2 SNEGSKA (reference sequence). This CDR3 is CSARDITGQGYSPLHF. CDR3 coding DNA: TGCAGTGCTAGAGATATCACGGGACAGGGATATTCACCCCTCCACTTT.

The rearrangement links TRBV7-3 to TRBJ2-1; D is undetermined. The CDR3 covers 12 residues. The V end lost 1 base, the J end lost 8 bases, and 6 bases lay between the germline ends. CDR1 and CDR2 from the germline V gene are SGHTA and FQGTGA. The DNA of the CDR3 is TGTGCCAGCAGCTTAAACGGTGATGAGCAGTTCTTC. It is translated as CASSLNGDEQFF. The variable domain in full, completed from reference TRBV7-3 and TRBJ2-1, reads GAGVSQTPSNKVTEKGKYVELRCDPISGHTALYWYRQSLGQGPEFLIYFQGTGAADDSGLPNDRFFAVRPEGSVSTLKIQRTERGDSAVYLCASSLNGDEQFFGPGTRLTVL.

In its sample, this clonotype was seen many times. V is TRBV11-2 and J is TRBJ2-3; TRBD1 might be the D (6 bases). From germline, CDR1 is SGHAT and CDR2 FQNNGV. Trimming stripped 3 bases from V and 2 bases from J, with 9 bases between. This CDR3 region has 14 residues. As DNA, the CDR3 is TGTGCCAGCAGCTTCACAGGGATCACAGATACGCAGTATTTT. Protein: CASSFTGITDTQYF.

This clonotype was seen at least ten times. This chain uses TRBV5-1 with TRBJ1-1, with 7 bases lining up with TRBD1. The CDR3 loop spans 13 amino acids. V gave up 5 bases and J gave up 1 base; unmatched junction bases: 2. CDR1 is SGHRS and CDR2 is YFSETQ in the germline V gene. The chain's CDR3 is CASSRTGNTEAFF. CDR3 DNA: TGCGCCAGCAGTAGGACAGGGAACACTGAAGCTTTCTTT.

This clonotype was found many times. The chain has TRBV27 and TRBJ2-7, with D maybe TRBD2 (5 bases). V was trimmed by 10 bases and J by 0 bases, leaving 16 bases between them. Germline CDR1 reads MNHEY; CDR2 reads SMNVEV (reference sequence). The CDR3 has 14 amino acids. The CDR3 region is CATQGVTSSYEQYF. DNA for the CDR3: TGTGCCACCCAAGGCGTCACTAGCTCCTACGAGCAGTACTTC.

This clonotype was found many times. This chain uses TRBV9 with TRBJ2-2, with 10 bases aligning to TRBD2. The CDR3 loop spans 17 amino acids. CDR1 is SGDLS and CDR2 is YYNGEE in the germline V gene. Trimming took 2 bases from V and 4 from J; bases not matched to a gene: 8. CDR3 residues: CASSVGLSGGATGELFF. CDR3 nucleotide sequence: TGTGCCAGCAGCGTCGGACTAAGCGGGGGGGCCACCGGGGAGCTGTTTTTT.

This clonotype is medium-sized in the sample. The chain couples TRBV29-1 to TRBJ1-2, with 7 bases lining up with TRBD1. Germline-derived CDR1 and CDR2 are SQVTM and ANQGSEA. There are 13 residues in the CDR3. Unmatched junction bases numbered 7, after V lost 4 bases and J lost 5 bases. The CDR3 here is CSVGGGASYGYTF. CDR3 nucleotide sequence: TGCAGCGTTGGAGGGGGCGCGAGTTATGGCTACACCTTC.